This T cell receptor beta chain was observed in a study of identical twins. This CDR3 has 14 residues. From germline, CDR1 is ENHRY and CDR2 SYGVKD. The germline V and J ends were trimmed by 6 bases and 3 bases, with 15 bases remaining between them. Study conclusions and caveats: Analyses of zero insertions could, in part, be confounded by invariant MAIT and iNKT cells.

As concerns this clonotype: Antigen: not known.

A template switching step contributed a universal primer site, while unique molecular identifiers were present in the cDNA. TCRdb reprocessed the 5' RACE reads with MiXCR, giving one entry per CDR3 protein. This sample has more than 400,000 distinct CDR3 sequences, with 12% to 15% found just once. These data were likewise used in another study, on yellow fever vaccine responses in identical twins.

Sequencing was done on a sample of CD4+ T cells sorted from blood. V usage is TRBV10-3 and J usage is TRBJ2-7; tentatively, D is TRBD1 or TRBD2 (5 bases each). The receptor comes from a woman aged 18-29 years in good health. CDR3 residues: CAIRGSGPNYEQYF. CDR3 DNA sequence: TGTGCCATCAGAGGGTCGGGACCCAACTACGAGCAGTACTTC.